The T cell receptor (beta chain) under discussion was sequenced for a study of blood T cell repertoires in COVID-19. Overall study: COVID-19 samples collected from the United States, Italy and Spain covered acute and convalescent phases. The analysed material was cDNA or gDNA that came from T cells, B-cell-depleted T cells, or PBMCs.

A few counts support this clone. CDR1 and CDR2 from the germline V gene are LNHDA and SQIVND (reference sequence). This CDR3 has 11 amino acids. V lost 5 bases and J lost 11, with 11 bases in between. Authors' analysis steps: Estimation of nucleated cell counts was performed using reference gene primer amplification. This table comes from immunoSEQ multiplex PCR, and its TCRdb copy is limited to in-frame clones, with some not included. V, J and clone size derive from that table, while D and trimming were established from the DNA sequence. Counted here are about 200,000 clones, roughly 83% occurring once; the ten biggest clones make up about 6%. Participants were aged roughly 18 to 100 years from about two dozen US areas.

This sequence originates from a man in his forties with acute COVID-19. The sample taken for sequencing was PBMCs or T cells enriched from blood (not recorded which). This chain joins TRBV19 and TRBJ2-3; D ambiguous. The CDR3 DNA sequence: TGTGCCAGTAGTTCTACCCATTTGCAGTATTTT. Protein sequence: CASSSTHLQYF.